This is a list of T cell receptor beta chains from one sample in a study of graft-versus-host responses after intestinal transplantation. This table comes from immunoSEQ multiplex PCR, and its TCRdb copy is limited to in-frame clones, with some not included. The data show about 94,000 clones, about 91% seen once. The antigens of these receptors remain unknown. Sequenced here: unstimulated CD8+ T cells sorted from spleen or lymph node cells, sampled before intestinal transplant. The receptors were gathered from a human donor who received an intestinal transplant. Both conserved end residues are part of each CDR3. D genes are given only for firm matches.

CDR3 protein | CDR3 DNA | J gene | V gene | D gene
CSVVRLAGNEQFF | TGCAGCGTTGTACGGCTAGCCGGCAATGAGCAGTTCTTC | TRBJ2-1 | TRBV29-1 | NA
CASSQRTGVYEQYF | TGCGCCAGCAGCCAGAGGACAGGGGTTTACGAGCAGTACTTC | TRBJ2-7 | TRBV4-1 | TRBD1
CASRRELTGTDTQYF | TGTGCCAGCAGGAGGGAGCTAACAGGCACAGATACGCAGTATTTT | TRBJ2-3 | TRBV6-1 | NA
CASSPGTGGLEAFF | TGTGCCAGTAGTCCCGGGACAGGGGGCCTTGAAGCTTTCTTT | TRBJ1-1 | TRBV19 | TRBD1
CASSLRHPAYEQYF | TGTGCCAGCAGCTTACGTCATCCGGCCTACGAGCAGTACTTC | TRBJ2-7 | TRBV11-2 | NA
CASSPKLEGDTEAFF | TGCGCCAGCAGCCCGAAACTGGAGGGAGACACTGAAGCTTTCTTT | TRBJ1-1 | TRBV4-3 | NA
CASSLQVNYGYTF | TGTGCCAGCAGCTTACAGGTTAACTATGGCTACACCTTC | TRBJ1-2 | TRBV13 | NA
CASSPGLGSYEQYF | TGTGCCAGCAGCCCCGGACTAGGGTCCTACGAGCAGTACTTC | TRBJ2-7 | TRBV5-4 | TRBD2
CASSPGPGANVLTF | TGTGCCAGCAGTCCAGGGCCCGGGGCCAACGTCCTGACTTTC | TRBJ2-6 | TRBV6-1 | NA
CASSLTVTGGSYEQYF | TGTGCCAGCAGTTTAACGGTTACGGGAGGGTCCTACGAGCAGTACTTC | TRBJ2-7 | TRBV28 | TRBD2
CASSLGGGWGYTF | TGTGCCAGCAGCTTAGGCGGGGGCTGGGGCTACACCTTC | TRBJ1-2 | TRBV7-9 | NA
CASSLPTGRGVANEQFF | TGTGCCAGCAGCCTACCGACAGGGCGGGGGGTTGCGAATGAGCAGTTCTTC | TRBJ2-1 | TRBV5-4 | NA
CASSPTGTASTDTQYF | TGTGCCAGCAGCCCAACCGGGACAGCAAGCACAGATACGCAGTATTTT | TRBJ2-3 | TRBV9 | TRBD1
CASSEHRTIYEQYF | TGTGCCAGCAGTGAACACAGAACGATTTACGAGCAGTACTTC | TRBJ2-7 | TRBV2 | NA
CASSTLPRDRGEETQYF | TGTGCCAGTAGTACCCTACCCCGGGACAGGGGTGAAGAGACCCAGTACTTC | TRBJ2-5 | TRBV19 | TRBD1
CASSFWAGEQKLFF | TGTGCCAGCAGTTTTTGGGCAGGGGAGCAAAAACTGTTTTTT | TRBJ1-4 | TRBV28 | NA
CASSGDGSIYNEQFF | TGTGCCAGCAGCGGAGATGGAAGCATCTACAATGAGCAGTTCTTC | TRBJ2-1 | TRBV5-8 | NA
CASSQAGSYNEQFF | TGCGCCAGCAGCCAGGCGGGGTCCTACAATGAGCAGTTCTTC | TRBJ2-1 | TRBV4-1 | NA
CASSFVGDQPQHF | TGTGCCAGCAGTTTTGTCGGTGATCAGCCCCAGCATTTT | TRBJ1-5 | TRBV28 | NA
CASSLGQAKFF | TGTGCCAGCAGCTTAGGACAGGCCAAGTTCTTC | TRBJ2-1 | TRBV5-6 | TRBD1
CASSSQQGNEAFF | TGTGCCAGCAGCTCCCAACAGGGAAATGAAGCTTTCTTT | TRBJ1-1 | TRBV7-9 | NA
CASSPTPRGQPQHF | TGTGCCAGCAGTCCAACTCCCCGGGGTCAGCCCCAGCATTTT | TRBJ1-5 | TRBV27 | NA
CASGITSSYNEQFF | TGTGCCAGTGGGATTACTAGTTCCTACAATGAGCAGTTCTTC | TRBJ2-1 | TRBV19 | NA
CASGFNYEQYF | TGTGCTAGTGGTTTCAACTACGAGCAGTACTTC | TRBJ2-7 | TRBV12-5 | NA
CASSPRLAGGDEQFF | TGTGCCAGCAGTCCCCGACTAGCGGGAGGAGATGAGCAGTTCTTC | TRBJ2-1 | TRBV6-5 | TRBD2
CASRRDGYTF | TGTGCCAGCCGCCGGGATGGCTACACCTTC | TRBJ1-2 | TRBV7-9 | NA
CASSQERTGLNTEAFF | TGCGCCAGCAGCCAAGAGAGGACAGGGCTAAACACTGAAGCTTTCTTT | TRBJ1-1 | TRBV4-1 | TRBD1
CASSLAGGGEAFF | TGTGCCAGTAGTCTCGCGGGCGGGGGTGAAGCTTTCTTT | TRBJ1-1 | TRBV19 | NA